This TCR beta chain came from a study of CD8+ T cells in alopecia areata. Treatment indicated: oral pan-JAK inhibitor, 5-10 mg twice daily. Investigators isolated RNA and reverse transcribed it into cDNA to act as the sequencing template. Libraries were prepared by immunoSEQ multiplex PCR; TCRdb keeps only in-frame clonotypes and omits some of them. This table holds hundreds of thousands of clones, 45% to 70% found once. A single count supports this clone. The clonotype was recovered from a human donor with alopecia areata. The material was CD4+ T cells sorted from blood, obtained at week 52, from a patient treated with tofacitinib.

CDR3 DNA sequence: TGCGCCAGCAGCTTGCTTCAGGGGGACACCGGGGAGCTGTTTTTT. Amino acids: CASSLLQGDTGELFF. The rearrangement uses TRBV5-1 and TRBJ2-2; 7 bases map to TRBD1. CDR1 and CDR2 from the germline V gene are SGHRS and YFSETQ. CDR3 length equals 15 residues. V shed 1 base and J 3 bases; nucleotides not matched to a gene: 3.